This T cell receptor beta chain emerged from a study of cytomegalovirus exposure and HLA in healthy donors. Trimming left V 3 bases short and J 3 bases short, with 11 bases between. Germline assignment: CDR1 SNHLY and CDR2 FYNNEI. This CDR3 region has 14 residues. Libraries were prepared by immunoSEQ multiplex PCR; TCRdb keeps only in-frame clonotypes and omits some of them. Here the sample spans some 120,000 clones, approximately 95% being singletons. The gene calls are TRBV2 and TRBJ1-2; D is possibly TRBD1 (6 bases). The sequenced sample was PBMCs. The origin of this receptor is a man aged 18 to 29 in good health and CMV-seronegative. For the CDR3, the DNA is TGTGCCAGCAGTGACGCGACAGGCTACTATGGCTACACCTTC. Protein: CASSDATGYYGYTF. The variable domain in full, with the rest retrieved from reference TRBV2 and TRBJ1-2, is EPEVTQTPSHQVTQMGQEVILRCVPISNHLYFYWYRQILGQKVEFLVSFYNNEISEKSEIFDDQFSVERPDGSNFTLKIRSTKLEDSAMYFCASSDATGYYGYTFGSGTRLTVV.